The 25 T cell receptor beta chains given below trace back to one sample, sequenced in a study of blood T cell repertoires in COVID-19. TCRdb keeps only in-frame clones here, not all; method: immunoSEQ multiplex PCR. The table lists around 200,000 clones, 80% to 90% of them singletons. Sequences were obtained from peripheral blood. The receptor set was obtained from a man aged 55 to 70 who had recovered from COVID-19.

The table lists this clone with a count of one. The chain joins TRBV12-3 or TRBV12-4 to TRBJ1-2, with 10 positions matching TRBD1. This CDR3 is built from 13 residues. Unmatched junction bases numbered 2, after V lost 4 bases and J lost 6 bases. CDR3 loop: CASSSGTGDGYTF. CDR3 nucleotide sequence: TGTGCCAGCAGTTCCGGGACAGGGGATGGCTACACCTTC.

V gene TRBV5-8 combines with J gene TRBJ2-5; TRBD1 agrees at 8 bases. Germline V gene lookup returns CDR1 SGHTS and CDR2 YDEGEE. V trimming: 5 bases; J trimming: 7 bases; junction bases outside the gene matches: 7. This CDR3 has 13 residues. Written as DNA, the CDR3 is TGTGCCAGCAGATGGACAGGGCCCAGGACCCAGTACTTC. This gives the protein CASRWTGPRTQYF.

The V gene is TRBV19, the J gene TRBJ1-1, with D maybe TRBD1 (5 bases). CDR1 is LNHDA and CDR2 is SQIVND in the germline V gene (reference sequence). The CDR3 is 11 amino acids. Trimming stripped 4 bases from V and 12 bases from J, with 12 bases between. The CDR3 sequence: CASSRQGWSFF. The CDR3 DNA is TGTGCCAGTAGTAGGCAGGGTTGGTCTTTCTTT.

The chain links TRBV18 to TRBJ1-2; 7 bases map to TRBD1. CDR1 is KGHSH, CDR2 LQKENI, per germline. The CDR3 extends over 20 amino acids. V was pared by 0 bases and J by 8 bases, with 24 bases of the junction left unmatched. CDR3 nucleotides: TGTGCCAGCTCACCACCGCGGGGAGGATTAGGGACAGACTATTTCTTCGGCTACACCTTC. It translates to CASSPPRGGLGTDYFFGYTF.

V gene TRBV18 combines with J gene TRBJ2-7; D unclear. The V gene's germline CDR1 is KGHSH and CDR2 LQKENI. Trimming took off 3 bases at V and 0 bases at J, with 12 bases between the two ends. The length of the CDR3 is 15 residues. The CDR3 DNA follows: TGTGCCAGCTCACCTTTAGAGGAGAGCTCCTACGAGCAGTACTTC. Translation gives CASSPLEESSYEQYF.

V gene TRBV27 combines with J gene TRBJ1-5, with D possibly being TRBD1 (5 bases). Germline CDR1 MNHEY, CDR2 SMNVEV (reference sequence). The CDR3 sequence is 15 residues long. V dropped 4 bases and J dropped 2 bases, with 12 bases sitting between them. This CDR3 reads CASSWSGLGNQPQHF. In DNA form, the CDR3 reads TGTGCCAGCAGTTGGTCAGGGCTGGGCAATCAGCCCCAGCATTTT.

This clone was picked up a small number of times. The CDR3 bases are TGTGCCAGCCGCCCGATGACAGGAACCTACGAGCAGTACTTC. Translation gives CASRPMTGTYEQYF. J is TRBJ2-7 and V is TRBV6-5; a weak D match, TRBD1 (6 bases). The CDR3 has 14 amino acids. The germline gives CDR1 MNHEY, CDR2 SVGAGI. V lost 8 bases to trimming and J lost 2 bases, with 16 bases between them.

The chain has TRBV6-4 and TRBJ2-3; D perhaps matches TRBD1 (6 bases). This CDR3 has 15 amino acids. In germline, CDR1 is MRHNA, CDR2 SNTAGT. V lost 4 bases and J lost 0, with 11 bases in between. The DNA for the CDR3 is TGTGCCAGCAGTGCGATACAGGGAAGCACAGATACGCAGTATTTT. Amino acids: CASSAIQGSTDTQYF.

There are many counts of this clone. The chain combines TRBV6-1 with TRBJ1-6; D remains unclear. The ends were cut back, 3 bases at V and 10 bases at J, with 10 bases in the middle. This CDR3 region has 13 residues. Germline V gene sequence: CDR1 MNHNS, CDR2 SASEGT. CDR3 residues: CASSDLGMSPLHF. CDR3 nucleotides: TGTGCCAGCAGTGACCTCGGTATGTCACCCCTCCACTTT.

DNA of the CDR3: TGTGCCATCACCCGGGACAGGGCCGGAAATGAGCAGTTCTTC. It is translated as CAITRDRAGNEQFF. The chain combines TRBV10-3 with TRBJ2-1; 9 nucleotides align to TRBD1. Losses at the gene ends were 7 bases for V and 7 bases for J; bases not matched to a gene: 8. This CDR3 is 14 amino acids long. Germline values: CDR1 ENHRY, CDR2 SYGVKD.

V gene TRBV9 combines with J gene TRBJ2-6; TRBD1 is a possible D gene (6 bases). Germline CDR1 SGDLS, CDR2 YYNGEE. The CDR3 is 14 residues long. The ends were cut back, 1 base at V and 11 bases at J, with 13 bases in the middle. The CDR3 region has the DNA TGTGCCAGCAGCGTACGTGGACAGCTCGACGTCCTGACTTTC. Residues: CASSVRGQLDVLTF.

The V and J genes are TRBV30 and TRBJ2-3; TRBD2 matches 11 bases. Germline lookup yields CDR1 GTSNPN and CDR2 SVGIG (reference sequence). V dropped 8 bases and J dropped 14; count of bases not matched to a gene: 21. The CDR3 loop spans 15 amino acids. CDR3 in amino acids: CAATITGTSGRAPYF. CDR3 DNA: TGTGCCGCGACCATTACCGGGACTAGCGGTCGGGCGCCGTATTTT.

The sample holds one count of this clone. The CDR3 DNA is TGTGCCAGCAGCCAAGGCCCGGGACAGGGAGGTCCGCACGCCAAAAACATTCAGTACTTC. Its translation is CASSQGPGQGGPHAKNIQYF. The chain has TRBV3-1 (or the pseudogene TRBV3-2) and TRBJ2-4; 9 nucleotides align to TRBD1. The germline V gene encodes CDR1 LGHDT and CDR2 YNNKEL (reference sequence). The CDR3 is 20 amino acids. The V and J ends lost 1 base and 1 base, in that order; junction bases with no gene match: 14.

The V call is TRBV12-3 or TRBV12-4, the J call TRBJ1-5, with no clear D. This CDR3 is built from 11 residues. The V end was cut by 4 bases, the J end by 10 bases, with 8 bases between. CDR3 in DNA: TGTGCCAGCAGTTCGGGTCGCCCCCAGCATTTT. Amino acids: CASSSGRPQHF.

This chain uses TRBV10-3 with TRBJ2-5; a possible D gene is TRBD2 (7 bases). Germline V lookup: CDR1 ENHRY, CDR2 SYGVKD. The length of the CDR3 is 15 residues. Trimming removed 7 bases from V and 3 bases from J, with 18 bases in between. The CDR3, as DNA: TGTGCCATCACCTTAGGGGGGGGGCCGGAAGAGACCCAGTACTTC. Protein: CAITLGGGPEETQYF.

CDR3 sequence reads: CASSPRQVDEQFF. For the CDR3, the DNA is TGTGCCAGCAGCCCCCGACAGGTTGATGAGCAGTTCTTC. The rearrangement joins TRBV28 to TRBJ2-1; weak D call: TRBD1 (6 bases). V gave up 6 bases and J gave up 8 bases, with 14 bases separating them. CDR1 is MDHEN and CDR2 is SYDVKM in the germline V gene. CDR3 length: 13 amino acids.

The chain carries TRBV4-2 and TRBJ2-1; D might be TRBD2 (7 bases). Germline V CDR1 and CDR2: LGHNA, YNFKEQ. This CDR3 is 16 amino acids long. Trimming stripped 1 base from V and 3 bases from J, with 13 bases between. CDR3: CASSQGGGQDYNEQFF. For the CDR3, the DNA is TGTGCCAGCAGCCAAGGGGGGGGGCAGGACTACAATGAGCAGTTCTTC.

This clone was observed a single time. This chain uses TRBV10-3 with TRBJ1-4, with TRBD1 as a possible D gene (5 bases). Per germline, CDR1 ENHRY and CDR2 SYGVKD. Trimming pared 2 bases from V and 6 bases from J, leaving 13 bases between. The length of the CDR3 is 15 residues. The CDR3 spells CAISEIGGGDEKLFF. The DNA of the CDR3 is TGTGCCATCAGTGAGATTGGGGGAGGAGATGAAAAACTGTTTTTT.

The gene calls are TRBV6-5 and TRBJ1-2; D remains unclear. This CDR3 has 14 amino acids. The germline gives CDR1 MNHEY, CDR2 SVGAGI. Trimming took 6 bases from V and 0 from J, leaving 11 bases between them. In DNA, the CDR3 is TGTGCCAGCAGCTACACGACTTCTAACTATGGCTACACCTTC. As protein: CASSYTTSNYGYTF.

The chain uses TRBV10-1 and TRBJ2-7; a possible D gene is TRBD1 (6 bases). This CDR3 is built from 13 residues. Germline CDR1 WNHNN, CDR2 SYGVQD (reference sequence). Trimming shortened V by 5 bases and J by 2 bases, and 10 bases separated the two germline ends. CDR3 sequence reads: CASSSGTPYEQYF. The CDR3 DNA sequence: TGCGCCAGCAGTTCCGGGACACCCTACGAGCAGTACTTC.

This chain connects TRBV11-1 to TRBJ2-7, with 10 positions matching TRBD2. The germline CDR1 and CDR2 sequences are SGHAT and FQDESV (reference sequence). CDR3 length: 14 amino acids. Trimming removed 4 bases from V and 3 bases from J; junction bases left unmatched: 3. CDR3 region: CASSWSGRDYEQYF. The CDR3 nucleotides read TGTGCCAGCAGCTGGAGCGGGAGGGACTACGAGCAGTACTTC.

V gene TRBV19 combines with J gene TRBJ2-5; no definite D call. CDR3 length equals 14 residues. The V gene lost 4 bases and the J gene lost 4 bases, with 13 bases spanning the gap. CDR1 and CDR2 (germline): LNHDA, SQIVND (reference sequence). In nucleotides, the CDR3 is TGTGCCAGTAGTACACAGACCCGTACAGAGACCCAGTACTTC. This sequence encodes CASSTQTRTETQYF.

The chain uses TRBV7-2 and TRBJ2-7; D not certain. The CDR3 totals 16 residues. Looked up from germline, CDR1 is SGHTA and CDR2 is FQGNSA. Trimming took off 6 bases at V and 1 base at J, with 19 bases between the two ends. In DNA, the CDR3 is TGTGCCAGCAGTTCCCGATGGGCAGGTGATTCCTACGAGCAGTACTTC. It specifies CASSSRWAGDSYEQYF.

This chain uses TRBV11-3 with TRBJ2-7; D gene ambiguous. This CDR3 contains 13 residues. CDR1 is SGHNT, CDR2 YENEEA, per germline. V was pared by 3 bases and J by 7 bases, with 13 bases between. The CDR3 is CASSFPGAGEQYF. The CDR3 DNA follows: TGTGCCAGCAGCTTCCCCGGAGCCGGGGAGCAGTACTTC.

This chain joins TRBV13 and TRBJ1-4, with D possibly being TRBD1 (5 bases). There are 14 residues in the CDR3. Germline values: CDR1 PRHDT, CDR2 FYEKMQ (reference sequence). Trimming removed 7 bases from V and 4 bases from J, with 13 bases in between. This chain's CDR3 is CASMNTGGNEKLFF. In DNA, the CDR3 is TGTGCCAGCATGAACACGGGGGGTAATGAAAAACTGTTTTTT.